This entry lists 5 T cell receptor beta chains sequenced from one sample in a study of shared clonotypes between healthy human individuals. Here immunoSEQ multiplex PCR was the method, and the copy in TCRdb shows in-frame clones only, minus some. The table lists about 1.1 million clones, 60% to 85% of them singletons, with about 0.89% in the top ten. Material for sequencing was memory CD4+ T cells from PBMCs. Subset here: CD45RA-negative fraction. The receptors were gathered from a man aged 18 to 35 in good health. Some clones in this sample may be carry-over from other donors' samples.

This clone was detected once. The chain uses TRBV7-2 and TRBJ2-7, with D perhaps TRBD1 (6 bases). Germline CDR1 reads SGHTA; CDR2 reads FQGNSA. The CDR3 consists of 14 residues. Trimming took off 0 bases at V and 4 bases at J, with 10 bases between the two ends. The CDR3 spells CASSLASTGYEQYF. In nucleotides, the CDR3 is TGTGCCAGCAGCTTAGCATCTACAGGGTACGAGCAGTACTTC.

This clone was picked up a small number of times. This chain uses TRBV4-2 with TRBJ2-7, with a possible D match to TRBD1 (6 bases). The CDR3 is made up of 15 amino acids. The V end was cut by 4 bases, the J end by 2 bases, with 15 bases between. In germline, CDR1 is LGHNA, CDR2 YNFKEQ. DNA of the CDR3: TGTGCCAGCAGCCGGTCCGGGACACCCGCCTACGAGCAGTACTTC. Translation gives CASSRSGTPAYEQYF.

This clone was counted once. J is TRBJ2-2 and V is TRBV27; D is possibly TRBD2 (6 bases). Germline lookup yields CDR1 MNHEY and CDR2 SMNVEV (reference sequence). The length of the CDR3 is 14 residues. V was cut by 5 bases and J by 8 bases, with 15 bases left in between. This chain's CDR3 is CASSARLVPGELFF. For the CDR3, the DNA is TGTGCCAGCAGTGCCCGACTAGTCCCGGGGGAGCTGTTTTTT.

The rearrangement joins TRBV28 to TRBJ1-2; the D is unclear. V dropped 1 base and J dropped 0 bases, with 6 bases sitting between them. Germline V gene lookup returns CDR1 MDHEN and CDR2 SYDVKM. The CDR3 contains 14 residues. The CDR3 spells CASSLSISNYGYTF. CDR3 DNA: TGTGCCAGCAGTTTATCCATTTCTAACTATGGCTACACCTTC.

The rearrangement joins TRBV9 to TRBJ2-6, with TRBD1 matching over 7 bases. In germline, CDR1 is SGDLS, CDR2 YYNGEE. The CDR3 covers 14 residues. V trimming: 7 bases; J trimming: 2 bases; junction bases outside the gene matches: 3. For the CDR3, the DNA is TGTGCCAGCGACAGGGAACCTGGGGCCAACGTCCTGACTTTC. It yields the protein CASDREPGANVLTF.